The clone carrying this T cell receptor (beta chain) has just one count. The antigen remains unidentified. This sample is part of a study of STAT5B mutations in CD4+ large granular lymphocyte leukemia. General study points: No patients shared main leukemic clonotypes, though roughly 25% appeared at low frequency elsewhere.

Healthy controls were blood donor buffy coats. This CDR3 comprises 13 residues. The V and J ends lost 6 bases and 0 bases respectively, with 9 bases between them. CDR1 is LNHDA and CDR2 is SQIVND in the germline V gene (reference sequence). The survey-level immunoSEQ assay was used. Original processing notes: Lowest detectable productive clonotype frequency was 2.59 x 10-5. Sequencing was performed with immunoSEQ multiplex PCR; in TCRdb, only in-frame clones are kept and a portion is missing. The D gene and trimming were derived from the DNA, and the V and J assignments and clone size from that table. The sample records tens of thousands of clones, 81% being singletons.

V gene TRBV19 combines with J gene TRBJ2-7, with D perhaps assigned TRBD1 or TRBD2 (5 bases each). The material sequenced was CD4+ T cells from blood buffy coats. This sequence was found in a human donor in good health. The CDR3 loop reads CASRGVSSYEQYF. The CDR3 region has the DNA TGTGCCAGTAGGGGGGTAAGCTCCTACGAGCAGTACTTC.